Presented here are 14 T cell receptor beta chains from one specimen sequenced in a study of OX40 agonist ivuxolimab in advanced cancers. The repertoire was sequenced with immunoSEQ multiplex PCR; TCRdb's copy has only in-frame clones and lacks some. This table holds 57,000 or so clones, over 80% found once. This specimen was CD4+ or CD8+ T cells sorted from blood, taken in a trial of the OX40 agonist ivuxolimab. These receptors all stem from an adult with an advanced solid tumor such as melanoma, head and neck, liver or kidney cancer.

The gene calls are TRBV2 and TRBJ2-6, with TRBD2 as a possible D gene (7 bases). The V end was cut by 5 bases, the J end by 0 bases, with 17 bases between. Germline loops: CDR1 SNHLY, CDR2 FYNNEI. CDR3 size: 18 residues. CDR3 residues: CASSRIGGASSGANVLTF. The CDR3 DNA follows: TGTGCCAGCAGTCGAATAGGGGGGGCCAGCTCTGGGGCCAACGTCCTGACTTTC. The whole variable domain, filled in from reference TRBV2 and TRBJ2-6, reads EPEVTQTPSHQVTQMGQEVILRCVPISNHLYFYWYRQILGQKVEFLVSFYNNEISEKSEIFDDQFSVERPDGSNFTLKIRSTKLEDSAMYFCASSRIGGASSGANVLTFGAGSRLTVL.

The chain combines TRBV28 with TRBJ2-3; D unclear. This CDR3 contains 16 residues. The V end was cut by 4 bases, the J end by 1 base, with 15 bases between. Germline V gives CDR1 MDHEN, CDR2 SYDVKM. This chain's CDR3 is CASSSHPGGGTDTQYF. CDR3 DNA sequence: TGTGCCAGCAGTTCCCATCCTGGTGGTGGCACAGATACGCAGTATTTT.

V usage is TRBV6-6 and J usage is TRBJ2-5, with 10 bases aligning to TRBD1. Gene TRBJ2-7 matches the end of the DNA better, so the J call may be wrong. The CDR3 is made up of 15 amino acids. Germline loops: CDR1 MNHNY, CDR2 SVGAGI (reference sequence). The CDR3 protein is CASSEAGTGAYEQYF. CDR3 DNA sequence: TGTGCCAGCAGTGAGGCCGGGACAGGGGCCTACGAGCAGTACTTC.

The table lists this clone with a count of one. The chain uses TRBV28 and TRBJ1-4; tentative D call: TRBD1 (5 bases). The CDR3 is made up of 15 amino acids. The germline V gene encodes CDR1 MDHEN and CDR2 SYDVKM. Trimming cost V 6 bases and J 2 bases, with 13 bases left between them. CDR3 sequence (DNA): TGTGCCAGCAGCCCCTCCGGGGGGACTAATGAAAAACTGTTTTTT. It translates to CASSPSGGTNEKLFF.

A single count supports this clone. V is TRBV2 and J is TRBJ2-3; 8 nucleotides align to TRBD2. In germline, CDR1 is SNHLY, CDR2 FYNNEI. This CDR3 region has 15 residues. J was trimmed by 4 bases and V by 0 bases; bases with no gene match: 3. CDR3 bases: TGTGCCAGCAGTGAAGCGCTTAGCGGGGCAGATACGCAGTATTTT. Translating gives CASSEALSGADTQYF.

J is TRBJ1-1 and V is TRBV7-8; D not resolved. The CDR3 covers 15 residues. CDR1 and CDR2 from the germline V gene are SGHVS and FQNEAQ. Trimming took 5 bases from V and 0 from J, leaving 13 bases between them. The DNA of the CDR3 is TGTGCCAGCAGCGCACTCCGGGTCGTGAACACTGAAGCTTTCTTT. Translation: CASSALRVVNTEAFF.

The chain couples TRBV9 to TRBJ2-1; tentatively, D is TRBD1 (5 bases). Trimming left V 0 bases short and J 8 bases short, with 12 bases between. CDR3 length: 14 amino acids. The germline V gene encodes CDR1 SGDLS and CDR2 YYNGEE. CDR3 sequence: CASSVATGSYEQFF. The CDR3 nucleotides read TGTGCCAGCAGCGTAGCTACAGGTTCCTATGAGCAGTTCTTC.

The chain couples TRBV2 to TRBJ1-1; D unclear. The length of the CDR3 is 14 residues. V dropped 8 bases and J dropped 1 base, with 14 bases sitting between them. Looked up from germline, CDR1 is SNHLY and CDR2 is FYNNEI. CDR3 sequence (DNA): TGTGCCAGCCCGTTGGCTTTCGCGAACACTGAAGCTTTCTTT. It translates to CASPLAFANTEAFF. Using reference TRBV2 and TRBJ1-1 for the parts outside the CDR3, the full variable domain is EPEVTQTPSHQVTQMGQEVILRCVPISNHLYFYWYRQILGQKVEFLVSFYNNEISEKSEIFDDQFSVERPDGSNFTLKIRSTKLEDSAMYFCASPLAFANTEAFFGQGTRLTVV.

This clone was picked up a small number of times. The CDR3 DNA reads as TGTGCCAGCAGCCCGGGTAGGGGATTTACCTACGAGCAGTACTTC. It is translated as CASSPGRGFTYEQYF. The rearrangement joins TRBV5-5 to TRBJ2-7, with TRBD1 as a possible D gene (5 bases). In germline, CDR1 is SGHKS, CDR2 YYEKEE (reference sequence). The CDR3 consists of 15 residues. With 4 bases removed from V and 2 bases from J, the gap between germline ends came to 16 bases.

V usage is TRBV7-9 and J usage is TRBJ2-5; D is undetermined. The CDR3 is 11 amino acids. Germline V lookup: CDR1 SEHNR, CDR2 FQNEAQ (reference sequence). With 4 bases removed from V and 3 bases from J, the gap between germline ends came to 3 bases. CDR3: CASSSEETQYF. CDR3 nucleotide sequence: TGTGCCAGCAGCTCGGAAGAGACCCAGTACTTC.

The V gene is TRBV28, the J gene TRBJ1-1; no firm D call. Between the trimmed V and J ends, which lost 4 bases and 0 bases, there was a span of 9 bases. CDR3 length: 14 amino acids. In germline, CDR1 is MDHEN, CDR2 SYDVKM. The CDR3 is CASSWHGLNTEAFF. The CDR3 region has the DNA TGTGCCAGCAGTTGGCACGGGCTGAACACTGAAGCTTTCTTT.

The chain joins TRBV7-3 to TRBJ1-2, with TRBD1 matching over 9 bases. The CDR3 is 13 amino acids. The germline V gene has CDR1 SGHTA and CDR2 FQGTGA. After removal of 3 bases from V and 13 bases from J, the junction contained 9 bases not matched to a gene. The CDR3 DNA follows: TGTGCCAGCAGCTTGGGACAGGGAAGGGGTGCCACCTTC. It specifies CASSLGQGRGATF.

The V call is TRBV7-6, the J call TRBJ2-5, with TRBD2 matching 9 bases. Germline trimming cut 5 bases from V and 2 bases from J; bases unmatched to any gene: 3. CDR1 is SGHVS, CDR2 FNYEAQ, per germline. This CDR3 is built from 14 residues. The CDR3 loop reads CASSRLAVQETQYF. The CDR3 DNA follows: TGTGCCAGCAGCCGACTAGCGGTACAAGAGACCCAGTACTTC. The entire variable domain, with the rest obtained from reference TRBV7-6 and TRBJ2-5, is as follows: GAGVSQSPRYKVTKRGQDVALRCDPISGHVSLYWYRQALGQGPEFLTYFNYEAQQDKSGLPNDRFSAERPEGSISTLTIQRTEQRDSAMYRCASSRLAVQETQYFGPGTRLLVL.

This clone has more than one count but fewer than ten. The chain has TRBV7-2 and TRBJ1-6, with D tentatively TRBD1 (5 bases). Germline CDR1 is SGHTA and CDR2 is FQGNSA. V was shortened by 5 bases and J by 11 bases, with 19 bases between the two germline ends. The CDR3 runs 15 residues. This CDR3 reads CASSLERGIRAPLHF. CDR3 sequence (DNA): TGTGCCAGCAGCCTCGAACGGGGGATAAGGGCACCCCTCCACTTT.